The 5 T cell receptor beta chains below all came from one sample that was sequenced in a study of technical replicates of blood from a few donors. The assay was immunoSEQ multiplex PCR, and TCRdb's table has in-frame clones only and misses some. Here the sample spans tens of thousands of clones, about 95% being singletons. The sequenced sample consisted of T cells isolated from PBMCs. The receptors stem from a human donor in good health.

This sequence joins TRBV6-5 and TRBJ2-7; D gene ambiguous. V was pared by 0 bases and J by 0 bases, with 12 bases between. This CDR3 comprises 16 residues. Looked up from germline, CDR1 is MNHEY and CDR2 is SVGAGI. CDR3 loop: CASSYSRSTASYEQYF. CDR3 nucleotides: TGTGCCAGCAGTTACTCGAGAAGTACAGCCTCCTACGAGCAGTACTTC.

This chain links TRBV27 with TRBJ2-7; D gene uncertain. With 4 bases removed from V and 7 bases from J, the gap between germline ends came to 14 bases. Germline assignment: CDR1 MNHEY and CDR2 SMNVEV (reference sequence). The CDR3 loop spans 13 amino acids. The CDR3 sequence is CASSSPNRLEQYF. In DNA form, the CDR3 reads TGTGCCAGCAGTTCGCCTAACCGACTGGAGCAGTACTTC.

CDR3 protein: CSVVTSGGLNEQFF. The CDR3 DNA sequence: TGCAGCGTTGTGACTAGCGGAGGCCTCAATGAGCAGTTCTTC. The chain joins TRBV29-1 to TRBJ2-1; 9 bases line up with TRBD2. The V and J ends lost 4 bases and 6 bases, in that order; junction bases with no gene match: 7. Germline CDR1 is SQVTM and CDR2 is ANQGSEA. The CDR3 is made up of 14 amino acids.

This chain joins TRBV6-5 and TRBJ2-7; TRBD1 agrees at 7 bases. With V trimmed by 2 bases and J by 0 bases, 4 bases remained unmatched. Germline V gene sequence: CDR1 MNHEY, CDR2 SVGAGI. The CDR3 covers 15 residues. Written as DNA, the CDR3 is TGTGCCAGCAGTTACCGTAGACAGGGCTCCTACGAGCAGTACTTC. This sequence encodes CASSYRRQGSYEQYF.

This chain joins TRBV28 and TRBJ1-1; 8 bases are shared with TRBD1. Trimming at V came to 5 bases and at J to 4 bases, leaving 3 bases not matched to a gene. Germline values: CDR1 MDHEN, CDR2 SYDVKM. The CDR3 consists of 13 residues. CDR3 coding DNA: TGTGCCAGCAGTCTGGACAGGGTCACTGAAGCTTTCTTT. As protein: CASSLDRVTEAFF. Drawing the rest from reference TRBV28 and TRBJ1-1, the complete variable domain is DVKVTQSSRYLVKRTGEKVFLECVQDMDHENMFWYRQDPGLGLRLIYFSYDVKMKEKGDIPEGYSVSREKKERFSLILESASTNQTSMYLCASSLDRVTEAFFGQGTRLTVV.